The 14 T cell receptor beta chains below were found in one sample sequenced in a study of identical twins. Via MiXCR, TCRdb re-called the 5' RACE reads, giving one row per CDR3 protein. The sample includes about 570,000 distinct CDR3 sequences, roughly 9.5% of them seen just once. These data also formed part of another study, on yellow fever vaccine responses in identical twins.

The source material was PBMCs. These receptor sequences come from a woman aged 18-29 years in good health.

V and J are TRBV7-3 and TRBJ2-5; 13 bases line up with TRBD2. V gave up 6 bases and J gave up 4 bases; unmatched junction bases: 8. CDR3 length equals 16 residues. Germline CDR1 reads SGHTA; CDR2 reads FQGTGA. CDR3 loop: CASRKTGTSGAETQYF. The CDR3 nucleotides read TGTGCCAGCAGAAAGACCGGGACTAGCGGGGCAGAGACCCAGTACTTC.

This clonotype was counted ten times or more. V and J are TRBV4-3 and TRBJ2-7; no clear D. This CDR3 has 13 amino acids. The germline V gene has CDR1 LGHNA and CDR2 YSLEER. V lost 0 bases and J 12 bases, leaving 15 bases between the germline ends. The CDR3 DNA follows: TGCGCCAGCAGCCAAGATCGAGGATCCCCGGTGTACTTC. Translating it yields CASSQDRGSPVYF.

Ten or more counts support this clonotype. The rearrangement links TRBV27 to TRBJ2-3, with D possibly being TRBD2 (6 bases). Trimming took 4 bases from V and 2 from J, leaving 19 bases between them. CDR1 and CDR2 from the germline V gene are MNHEY and SMNVEV (reference sequence). The CDR3 is 17 amino acids. The CDR3 here is CASSSPGLLGATDTQYF. In DNA, the CDR3 is TGTGCCAGCAGTTCCCCGGGACTCCTAGGAGCCACAGATACGCAGTATTTT.

This clonotype has more than one count but fewer than ten. The chain has TRBV4-2 and TRBJ2-6, with a tentative D call TRBD1 (5 bases). The CDR3 is 17 amino acids. Germline values: CDR1 LGHNA, CDR2 YNFKEQ. V lost 4 bases, J lost 2 bases, and 15 bases lay in between. This CDR3 reads CASSPYPQGTGANVLTF. As DNA, the CDR3 is TGTGCCAGCAGCCCCTATCCTCAGGGAACTGGGGCCAACGTCCTGACTTTC.

The table lists this clonotype with a few counts. This chain links TRBV12-3 or TRBV12-4 with TRBJ2-4; TRBD1 aligns across 7 bases. This CDR3 has 14 residues. The trim removed 6 bases at V and 6 bases at J, leaving 8 bases unmatched. CDR3 region: CASRLTGAGNIQYF. In DNA form, the CDR3 reads TGTGCCAGCAGATTAACAGGGGCGGGAAACATTCAGTACTTC.

The table lists this clonotype with many counts. The V and J genes are TRBV4-3 and TRBJ2-7; the D gene is possibly TRBD2 (6 bases). CDR1 is LGHNA, CDR2 YSLEER, per germline. Trimming removed 0 bases from V and 2 bases from J, with 11 bases in between. The CDR3 contains 15 residues. The DNA of the CDR3 is TGCGCCAGCAGCCAAGATCTTGGCGGGGCCTACGAGCAGTACTTC. Its protein product is CASSQDLGGAYEQYF.

This clonotype was observed many times. The CDR3 protein is CSVGGPYEQYF. DNA of the CDR3: TGCAGCGTCGGGGGGCCTTACGAGCAGTACTTC. The V and J genes are TRBV29-1 and TRBJ2-7; tentative D call: TRBD2 (7 bases). V gave up 6 bases and J gave up 4 bases, with 10 bases separating them. This CDR3 has 11 residues. Germline lookup yields CDR1 SQVTM and CDR2 ANQGSEA.

J is TRBJ2-5 and V is TRBV29-1, with 10 bases identical to TRBD1. V lost 4 bases, J lost 9 bases, and 5 bases stayed unmatched. The CDR3 runs 12 residues. CDR1 SQVTM and CDR2 ANQGSEA come from the germline V gene. CDR3 residues: CSVGSDRGAQYF. The CDR3 region has the DNA TGCAGCGTTGGGTCGGACAGGGGGGCCCAGTACTTC.

This clonotype was seen many times. The chain couples TRBV3-1 to TRBJ1-1, with D hard to call. V lost 3 bases to trimming and J lost 0 bases, with 11 bases between them. The germline CDR1 and CDR2 sequences are LGHDT and YNNKEL (reference sequence). The CDR3 loop spans 15 amino acids. CDR3 in amino acids: CASSHGSTLNTEAFF. In nucleotides, the CDR3 is TGTGCCAGCAGCCACGGCAGTACACTGAACACTGAAGCTTTCTTT.

This clonotype was picked up a small number of times. The chain employs TRBV7-9 and TRBJ2-5; D unresolved. From germline, CDR1 is SEHNR and CDR2 FQNEAQ (reference sequence). The V and J ends lost 0 bases and 5 bases respectively, with 7 bases between them. This CDR3 is 13 amino acids long. As DNA, the CDR3 is TGTGCCAGCAGCTTAGCCTCGGTGGAGACCCAGTACTTC. It yields the protein CASSLASVETQYF.

In its sample, this clonotype was seen many times. J is TRBJ2-7 and V is TRBV5-1, with TRBD1 matching over 9 bases. V lost 5 bases and J lost 3; bases outside the gene matches: 6. Germline CDR1 and CDR2: SGHRS and YFSETQ. This CDR3 is 14 amino acids long. CDR3 bases: TGCGCCAGCAGTCTTAGGACAGGGGTCTACGAGCAGTACTTC. Amino acid sequence: CASSLRTGVYEQYF.

The gene calls are TRBV7-6 and TRBJ1-1; D remains unclear. Deletions cut 4 bases from V and 1 base from J, with 7 bases between. CDR3 length equals 13 residues. The germline V gene encodes CDR1 SGHVS and CDR2 FNYEAQ. In nucleotides, the CDR3 is TGTGCCAGCAGCTCCGAGCGGAACACTGAAGCTTTCTTT. The encoded protein is CASSSERNTEAFF.

This clonotype has ten or more counts. The chain is built from TRBV10-3 and TRBJ2-1; 11 bases align to TRBD2. V dropped 3 bases and J dropped 5; count of bases not matched to a gene: 3. Germline loops: CDR1 ENHRY, CDR2 SYGVKD. The length of the CDR3 is 15 residues. The CDR3 DNA sequence: TGTGCCATCAGTGAACTAGCGGGGGTTAACAATGAGCAGTTCTTC. Protein product: CAISELAGVNNEQFF.

The chain uses TRBV29-1 and TRBJ2-5, with 9 bases aligning to TRBD2. The CDR3 runs to 16 residues. In germline, CDR1 is SQVTM, CDR2 ANQGSEA. Losses at the gene ends were 1 base for V and 3 bases for J; bases not matched to a gene: 9. In nucleotides, the CDR3 is TGCAGCGTTGAAGTCGGGGCGGGACTAGCCGAAGAGACCCAGTACTTC. Encoded protein: CSVEVGAGLAEETQYF. Drawing the rest from reference TRBV29-1 and TRBJ2-5, the complete variable domain is SAVISQKPSRDICQRGTSLTIQCQVDSQVTMMFWYRQQPGQSLTLIATANQGSEATYESGFVIDKFPISRPNLTFSTLTVSNMSPEDSSIYLCSVEVGAGLAEETQYFGPGTRLLVL.